The 29 T cell receptor beta chains reported below all come from one sample, sequenced in a study of sequential checkpoint blockade in melanoma (dated by TCRdb to 2018 to 2020). Receptor libraries were prepared by the immunoSEQ multiplex PCR assay. TCRdb provides this immuneACCESS table in a form limited to in-frame rearrangements. Some clones are lacking; in checked studies, under half of them reflect an unresolved V gene, and why the rest are absent is not known. A total of approximately 10,000 clones appear in this sample, roughly 74% of them only once. Over 10% of the sample is in the top ten clones. The treatment or condition label here, explained by the study, means: randomized to nivolumab then ipilimumab (arm A) or the reverse (arm B). This material consisted of CD8+ T cells sorted from blood (inferred from file names), taken from a patient given nivolumab and ipilimumab in sequence. The receptors were gathered from a human donor with melanoma.

The rearrangement links TRBV29-1 to TRBJ2-7, with D possibly being TRBD2 (5 bases). Trimming left V 4 bases short and J 3 bases short, with 10 bases between. CDR1 SQVTM and CDR2 ANQGSEA come from the germline V gene. The length of the CDR3 is 12 residues. The CDR3 here is CSVAGRDYEQYF. As DNA, the CDR3 is TGCAGCGTTGCCGGTCGGGACTACGAGCAGTACTTC.

The rearrangement joins TRBV27 to TRBJ2-7, with 10 positions matching TRBD2. Germline-derived CDR1 and CDR2 are MNHEY and SMNVEV (reference sequence). V lost 3 bases to trimming and J lost 1 base; unmatched junction nucleotides: 9. This CDR3 comprises 17 residues. Here the CDR3 reads CASSFRGETSGSYEQYF. The CDR3 nucleotides read TGTGCCAGCAGTTTTAGGGGGGAGACTAGCGGGTCCTACGAGCAGTACTTC.

The rearrangement joins TRBV10-3 to TRBJ2-7, with 10 bases identical to TRBD2. Per germline, CDR1 ENHRY and CDR2 SYGVKD. The V segment lost 6 bases and the J segment 4 bases; nucleotides outside the gene matches: 9. The CDR3 totals 15 residues. The CDR3 reads CAIRESTSGKYEQYF. CDR3 bases: TGTGCCATCAGAGAGAGTACTAGCGGGAAGTACGAGCAGTACTTC.

The chain has TRBV9 and TRBJ2-3, with TRBD2 matching over 12 bases. The CDR3 consists of 16 residues. The germline V gene has CDR1 SGDLS and CDR2 YYNGEE. V lost 3 bases and J lost 5; bases outside the gene matches: 7. This chain's CDR3 is CASSARTSGRRDTQYF. CDR3 DNA: TGTGCCAGCAGCGCGAGAACTAGCGGGAGGAGAGATACGCAGTATTTT.

The chain recombines TRBV27 with TRBJ2-7; possible D gene TRBD1, 6 bases. The germline CDR1 and CDR2 sequences are MNHEY and SMNVEV (reference sequence). The CDR3 covers 14 residues. The germline V and J ends were trimmed by 2 bases and 2 bases, with 10 bases remaining between them. CDR3 nucleotide sequence: TGTGCCAGCAGTTTAACACAGGGCGCCTACGAGCAGTACTTC. It is translated as CASSLTQGAYEQYF.

The gene calls are TRBV9 and TRBJ2-1, with 9 bases lining up with TRBD1. V shed 0 bases and J 10 bases; nucleotides not matched to a gene: 8. The CDR3 length is 15 residues. Germline V CDR1 and CDR2: SGDLS, YYNGEE. The CDR3 here is CASSVVETGGWEQFF. CDR3 bases: TGTGCCAGCAGCGTAGTCGAGACAGGGGGGTGGGAGCAGTTCTTC.

The chain is built from TRBV19 and TRBJ1-1; perhaps TRBD1 as D (5 bases). CDR3 length: 19 amino acids. Trimming left V 3 bases short and J 2 bases short, with 25 bases between. Germline lookup yields CDR1 LNHDA and CDR2 SQIVND (reference sequence). The CDR3 region is CASSIRTPYFQGLNTEAFF. CDR3 DNA sequence: TGTGCCAGTAGTATCCGGACCCCCTATTTTCAGGGCCTAAACACTGAAGCTTTCTTT.

The rearrangement uses TRBV25-1 and TRBJ2-7; a weak D match, TRBD1 (6 bases). Trimming shortened V by 0 bases and J by 0 bases, and 9 bases separated the two germline ends. This CDR3 region has 15 residues. The germline gives CDR1 MGHDK, CDR2 SYGVNS. This chain's CDR3 is CASSEYGGGSYEQYF. The CDR3 DNA is TGTGCCAGCAGTGAATATGGGGGCGGCTCCTACGAGCAGTACTTC.

The chain employs TRBV20-1 and TRBJ1-1; no reliable D call. The ends were cut back, 4 bases at V and 1 base at J, with 4 bases in the middle. Germline V gene lookup returns CDR1 DFQATT and CDR2 SNEGSKA (reference sequence). The CDR3 is made up of 11 amino acids. CDR3 sequence reads: CSANQNTEAFF. CDR3 sequence (DNA): TGCAGTGCTAATCAGAACACTGAAGCTTTCTTT.

The chain is built from TRBV28 and TRBJ2-7; D is uncertain. Trimming removed 3 bases from V and 4 bases from J, with 10 bases in between. Germline CDR1 is MDHEN and CDR2 is SYDVKM. The CDR3 loop spans 13 amino acids. CDR3 sequence reads: CASSLEIRYEQYF. In DNA, the CDR3 is TGTGCCAGCAGTTTGGAGATCCGATACGAGCAGTACTTC.

The chain links TRBV23-1 to TRBJ2-1, with TRBD2 matching 8 bases. TRBV23-1 has ORF status, its function being uncertain. The CDR3 loop spans 15 amino acids. The V and J ends lost 2 bases and 2 bases, in that order; junction bases with no gene match: 2. CDR3 in DNA: TGCGCCAGCAGTCAACTAGCGGGCCCCTACAATGAGCAGTTCTTC. Residues: CASSQLAGPYNEQFF.

This sequence joins TRBV4-2 and TRBJ1-4; 7 positions match TRBD1. Germline-derived CDR1 and CDR2 are LGHNA and YNFKEQ. The CDR3 is 17 amino acids. V shed 0 bases and J 4 bases; nucleotides not matched to a gene: 8. DNA of the CDR3: TGTGCCAGCAGCCAAGAGGGCACAGGGGAACATAATGAAAAACTGTTTTTT. Translating it yields CASSQEGTGEHNEKLFF.

The V and J genes are TRBV7-9 and TRBJ1-4, with 8 bases matching TRBD1. After removal of 3 bases from V and 4 bases from J, the junction contained 10 bases not matched to a gene. This CDR3 is built from 17 residues. Germline CDR1 and CDR2: SEHNR and FQNEAQ (reference sequence). This chain's CDR3 is CASSLYGGTGFNEKLFF. In nucleotides, the CDR3 is TGTGCCAGCAGCTTGTACGGAGGGACAGGTTTTAATGAAAAACTGTTTTTT. The full variable domain, in which reference TRBV7-9 and TRBJ1-4 provide the parts outside the CDR3, is DTGVSQNPRHKITKRGQNVTFRCDPISEHNRLYWYRQTLGQGPEFLTYFQNEAQLEKSRLLSDRFSAERPKGSFSTLEIQRTEQGDSAMYLCASSLYGGTGFNEKLFFGSGTQLSVL.

This chain joins TRBV27 and TRBJ2-7, with 12 bases that match TRBD2. The CDR3 has 16 amino acids. CDR1 and CDR2 (germline): MNHEY, SMNVEV (reference sequence). The J segment lost 3 bases and the V segment lost 0 bases, leaving 3 bases of the junction unmatched. The CDR3 nucleotides are TGTGCCAGCAGTTTATCGGGACTAGCGGGCTTCTACGAGCAGTACTTC. Encoded protein: CASSLSGLAGFYEQYF.

The chain has TRBV19 and TRBJ2-1; D might be TRBD1 (6 bases). Germline V gene sequence: CDR1 LNHDA, CDR2 SQIVND (reference sequence). The V end lost 2 bases, the J end lost 4 bases, and 12 bases lay between the germline ends. The CDR3 sequence is 15 residues long. This CDR3 is CASSILQGPYNEQFF. The CDR3 DNA follows: TGTGCCAGTAGTATACTACAGGGTCCTTACAATGAGCAGTTCTTC. The full variable domain, rest sourced from reference TRBV19 and TRBJ2-1, is DGGITQSPKYLFRKEGQNVTLSCEQNLNHDAMYWYRQDPGQGLRLIYYSQIVNDFQKGDIAEGYSVSREKKESFPLTVTSAQKNPTAFYLCASSILQGPYNEQFFGPGTRLTVL.

This chain links TRBV7-8 with TRBJ2-1; 14 nucleotides align to TRBD2. CDR1 is SGHVS, CDR2 FQNEAQ, per germline. CDR3 size: 17 residues. Unmatched junction bases numbered 6, after V lost 0 bases and J lost 8 bases. The CDR3 region is CASSLALWTSGRHEQFF. In DNA form, the CDR3 reads TGTGCCAGCAGCTTAGCGCTTTGGACTAGCGGGAGGCATGAGCAGTTCTTC.

This chain uses TRBV4-2 with TRBJ2-7; TRBD2 matches at 7 bases. Germline loops: CDR1 LGHNA, CDR2 YNFKEQ. After removal of 4 bases from V and 0 bases from J, the junction contained 6 bases not matched to a gene. The length of the CDR3 is 15 residues. The CDR3: CASSLEAGSSYEQYF. In nucleotides, the CDR3 is TGTGCCAGCAGCCTAGAAGCGGGAAGCTCCTACGAGCAGTACTTC.

This clone counts as medium-sized. The chain is built from TRBV15 and TRBJ1-1; 10 bases agree with TRBD1. Trimming at V came to 3 bases and at J to 4 bases, leaving 8 bases not matched to a gene. In germline, CDR1 is LNHNV, CDR2 YYDKDF (reference sequence). This CDR3 is built from 16 residues. As DNA, the CDR3 is TGTGCCACCAGCAGTACACGGGACAGGGGAAGCACTGAAGCTTTCTTT. Its translation is CATSSTRDRGSTEAFF. Combining the CDR3 with reference TRBV15 and TRBJ1-1 gives the whole variable domain DAMVIQNPRYQVTQFGKPVTLSCSQTLNHNVMYWYQQKSSQAPKLLFHYYDKDFNNEADTPDNFQSRRPNTSFCFLDIRSPGLGDTAMYLCATSSTRDRGSTEAFFGQGTRLTVV.

This sequence joins TRBV7-6 and TRBJ2-3; 7 bases line up with TRBD2. Losses at the gene ends were 4 bases for V and 5 bases for J; bases not matched to a gene: 9. Germline V gene sequence: CDR1 SGHVS, CDR2 FNYEAQ. This CDR3 region has 15 residues. CDR3 DNA: TGTGCCAGCAGCTGGTCTAGCGGATATATAGATACGCAGTATTTT. This sequence encodes CASSWSSGYIDTQYF.

The chain joins TRBV19 to TRBJ2-5; 9 nucleotides line up with TRBD1. V lost 1 base to trimming and J lost 4 bases; unmatched junction nucleotides: 4. Germline-derived CDR1 and CDR2 are LNHDA and SQIVND (reference sequence). This CDR3 is 15 amino acids long. The CDR3 is CASSIGQGDSETQYF. The DNA for the CDR3 is TGTGCCAGTAGTATAGGACAGGGGGATTCAGAGACCCAGTACTTC.

The rearrangement uses TRBV7-9 and TRBJ1-5; D ambiguous. The CDR3 extends over 14 amino acids. Trimming left V 3 bases short and J 5 bases short, with 11 bases between. Germline loops: CDR1 SEHNR, CDR2 FQNEAQ (reference sequence). The DNA of the CDR3 is TGTGCCAGCAGCTTTTCGACAAACGATCAGCCCCAGCATTTT. It yields the protein CASSFSTNDQPQHF.

The chain uses TRBV29-1 and TRBJ2-7; D may be TRBD2 (6 bases). The V gene lost 8 bases and the J gene lost 3 bases, with 17 bases spanning the gap. The CDR3 has 13 amino acids. The germline gives CDR1 SQVTM, CDR2 ANQGSEA. As DNA, the CDR3 is TGCAGCATTGGGGGAGGACCATACTACGAGCAGTACTTC. It encodes CSIGGGPYYEQYF.

The CDR3 loop reads CASSVDGTGPIQYF. The CDR3 nucleotides are TGTGCCAGCAGCGTAGATGGGACAGGGCCCATTCAGTACTTC. The chain links TRBV9 to TRBJ2-4; 9 bases are a match to TRBD1. This CDR3 is built from 14 residues. Germline lookup yields CDR1 SGDLS and CDR2 YYNGEE. The junction had 4 bases not matched to a gene; V was cut back by 0 bases and J by 9 bases.

This chain uses TRBV6-5 with TRBJ2-1; 11 bases line up with TRBD2. The length of the CDR3 is 15 residues. Trimming at V came to 5 bases and at J to 3 bases, leaving 3 bases not matched to a gene. Germline V gene lookup returns CDR1 MNHEY and CDR2 SVGAGI. CDR3 sequence: CASSTSGGRYNEQFF. The CDR3 DNA sequence: TGTGCCAGCAGTACTAGCGGGGGACGCTACAATGAGCAGTTCTTC.

The V gene is TRBV30, the J gene TRBJ1-5, with D possibly TRBD1 on 6 matching bases. Germline CDR1 and CDR2: GTSNPN and SVGIG (reference sequence). The CDR3 runs 13 residues. V was clipped by 5 bases and J by 4 bases, with 12 bases between them. DNA of the CDR3: TGTGCCTGGGACAGTACAGGGAATCAGCCCCAGCATTTT. Encoded protein: CAWDSTGNQPQHF.

J is TRBJ1-2 and V is TRBV29-1; 7 positions agree with TRBD1. V shed 6 bases, J shed 4 bases, and the junction held 8 bases outside the gene matches. CDR1 is SQVTM, CDR2 ANQGSEA, per germline. CDR3 length: 13 residues. The CDR3 nucleotides are TGCAGCGTACCTCGGGACAGCGGCTATGGCTACACCTTC. Its translation: CSVPRDSGYGYTF.

This clone was seen only a few times. The V and J genes are TRBV5-8 and TRBJ2-7; a weak D match, TRBD1 (5 bases). Germline V gives CDR1 SGHTS, CDR2 YDEGEE. Trimming left V 1 base short and J 0 bases short, with 8 bases between. The CDR3 totals 14 residues. CDR3 residues: CASSLWGSSYEQYF. In DNA form, the CDR3 reads TGTGCCAGCAGCTTGTGGGGCAGCTCCTACGAGCAGTACTTC. Full variable domain (rest looked up from reference TRBV5-8 and TRBJ2-7): EAGVTQSPTHLIKTRGQQATLRCSPISGHTSVYWYQQALGLGLQFLLWYDEGEERNRGNFPPRFSGRQFPNYSSELNVNALELEDSALYLCASSLWGSSYEQYFGPGTRLTVT.

The V call is TRBV5-1, the J call TRBJ2-7, with 11 bases lining up with TRBD2. This CDR3 region has 15 residues. J gave up 13 bases and V 3 bases, and 15 bases lay outside the gene matches. Germline CDR1 is SGHRS and CDR2 is YFSETQ. CDR3 residues: CASSYTGTSGFHVYF. Here the CDR3 DNA reads TGCGCCAGCAGCTACACCGGGACTAGCGGTTTTCATGTATACTTC. The whole variable domain, remainder taken from reference TRBV5-1 and TRBJ2-7, is KAGVTQTPRYLIKTRGQQVTLSCSPISGHRSVSWYQQTPGQGLQFLFEYFSETQRNKGNFPGRFSGRQFSNSRSEMNVSTLELGDSALYLCASSYTGTSGFHVYFGPGTRLTVT.

V and J are TRBV10-3 and TRBJ2-7; possible D gene TRBD1, 6 bases. CDR1 ENHRY and CDR2 SYGVKD come from the germline V gene. The CDR3 is 15 amino acids. V lost 0 bases to trimming and J lost 5 bases, with 14 bases between them. Here the CDR3 DNA reads TGTGCCATCAGTGAGTCTGGTTTGACAGGCCACGAGCAGTACTTC. This translates into CAISESGLTGHEQYF.